This T cell receptor (beta chain) stems from a study of spatial heterogeneity in lung cancer (dated by TCRdb to between 2017 and 2020). As for the study more broadly: Beta-chain transcripts were consistently detected in greater numbers than alpha-chain transcripts, which likely reflected higher beta-chain transcript abundance. Nonsynonymous mutation counts, determined by whole-exome sequencing of tumor tissue, were related to features of the TCR repertoire. Both alpha and beta chains were TCR-sequenced in samples taken at surgery, namely 220 tumor regions, 62 to 65 matched nontumor lung samples and roughly 56 PBMC samples. TCR transcript counts in tumor regions correlated strongly with a T cell transcriptional module score from matched bulk RNA-seq. The study quantitatively compared TCR alpha and beta repertoires across multiple tumor regions, matched nontumor lung and blood in non-small cell lung cancer. In the raw uncorrected reads, each unique combination of TCR and UMI appeared more than ten times on average. The paper as a whole reports these results and caveats: Confirming at a functional level the hypothesis that regional TCRs recognize regional mutations was considered to require additional single-cell paired TCR alpha and beta sequencing. TCR-seq coverage of tumor T cells was estimated to be only about 7% for alpha chains and more than 11% for beta chains. The count of ubiquitous expanded TCRs correlated with the count of ubiquitous nonsynonymous mutations, and the count of regional expanded TCRs correlated with the count of regional nonsynonymous mutations. The number of expanded intratumoral alpha and beta TCRs correlated with the tumor nonsynonymous mutation count.

The CDR3 spans 13 residues, from the cysteine through the phenylalanine. The only DNA kept is the CDR3, 39 bases in frame from the first base. Looking up the germline V gene yields CDR1 KGHDR and CDR2 SFDVKD. The germline V end is reduced by 8 bases and the J end by 9 bases; junction bases left unmatched: 11. This clonotype is assessed as medium-sized (0.01 to 0.1%). Its specific antigen is unknown. No base quality values were provided; no much bigger clone lies one nucleotide off. This beta chain is a stray sequence in a library constructed for alpha chains; its clone size is not meaningful. According to the study, the label for this sample's time point signals: sample taken at primary tumor resection. Samples were obtained from approximately 72 patients with early-stage, untreated non-small cell lung cancer from the lung TRACERx cohort. Whole RNA extracted from tumor and nontumor lung tissue, or from cryopreserved PBMC samples, was used for TCR sequencing without cell sorting. Patients were selected for TCR sequencing only if sufficient RNA was available from at least two tumor regions. Tumor and adjacent nontumor lung specimens were reviewed by a lung pathologist before selection.

The library was produced with 5' RACE. TCRdb lists the instrument as NextSeq 500. To allow correction of PCR and sequencing errors, the TCR library protocol tagged every TCR cDNA molecule with a unique molecular identifier. The original pipeline was this. Decombinator tools were used for TCR identification, UMI-based error correction and CDR3 extraction. Expanded TCRs were defined as those above a frequency of 2 per 1,000, corresponding to the top 1% of the tumor frequency distribution. Expanded tumor TCRs were classed as regional if statistically deemed absent (corrected P<0.05) from at least one tumor region, otherwise ubiquitous. Each repertoire was subsampled 100 times to 5,000 TCRs, after which Renyi diversity was computed with the R vegan package. CDR3 similarity networks were built from amino acid triplet string-kernel similarity, connecting CDR3s with pairwise similarity above 0.82. The raw public reads went through TCRdb reprocessing: fastp at Q25, MiXCR clone calling, in-frame beta chains kept. Here each entry gathers all rows of one CDR3 protein and keeps the most common genes and DNA. It is TCRdb's table, rather than the study itself, that gives the V and J calls and clone size. The sample table lists about 11,000 distinct CDR3 sequences, about 5% of them with a count of one. The ten largest account for over 10% of the sample.

The source was lung tumor tissue, collected at surgery. The sequence is built from TRBV24-1 and TRBJ1-2; the central 7 bases match TRBD1. The sequence came from a male donor with early-stage non-small cell lung cancer. The DNA sequence reads TGTGCCACCAAGGGCGACAGGGAAGGCCGCTACACCTTC. Translation gives CATKGDREGRYTF.